Below, 8 T cell receptor beta chains from the same sample are listed, as sequenced in a study of blood T cell repertoires in COVID-19 (dated by TCRdb to the early 2020s). Library generation was performed with the immunoSEQ multiplex PCR assay. TCRdb mirrors the immuneACCESS table, restricted to in-frame sequences. Some clones are absent from its copies; in checked studies, under half trace to an unresolved V gene, and the reason for the others is unknown. The sample has approximately 360,000 clones on record, 83% of them singletons. The ten largest clones add up to over 4.5% of the sample. Sequenced input: PBMCs or T cells enriched from blood (not recorded which). Receptor source: a woman aged 50 to 60 who had recovered from COVID-19.

The chain recombines TRBV27 with TRBJ2-1; D not resolved. This CDR3 is built from 14 residues. V lost 5 bases, J lost 6 bases, and 14 bases lay in between. Germline assignment: CDR1 MNHEY and CDR2 SMNVEV (reference sequence). The CDR3 here is CASSHYYGSNEQFF. CDR3 sequence (DNA): TGTGCCAGCAGTCACTATTACGGAAGCAATGAGCAGTTCTTC.

This chain uses TRBV6-2 or TRBV6-3 with TRBJ2-7, with TRBD1 matching over 9 bases. The J segment lost 3 bases and the V segment lost 1 base, leaving 1 base of the junction unmatched. The germline V gene encodes CDR1 MNHEY and CDR2 SVGEGT. This CDR3 has 14 amino acids. CDR3 bases: TGTGCCAGCAGTTACTGGGGACAGGGCTACGAGCAGTACTTC. It yields the protein CASSYWGQGYEQYF.

The chain uses TRBV30 and TRBJ1-1; TRBD1 might be the D (5 bases). The CDR3 is made up of 13 amino acids. Per germline, CDR1 GTSNPN and CDR2 SVGIG (reference sequence). The V end lost 7 bases, the J end lost 1 base, and 13 bases lay between the germline ends. The CDR3 loop reads CAYRNNPNTEAFF. The DNA for the CDR3 is TGTGCCTACAGGAACAACCCGAACACTGAAGCTTTCTTT.

This clone was observed a single time. The chain joins TRBV5-6 to TRBJ1-2; D possibly corresponds to TRBD1 (5 bases). Between the trimmed V and J ends, which lost 2 bases and 8 bases, there was a span of 13 bases. The CDR3 consists of 13 residues. Germline CDR1 and CDR2: SGHDT and YYEEEE. The CDR3 sequence: CASSLTRVSGYTF. The CDR3 DNA reads as TGTGCCAGCAGCTTAACCAGGGTGTCAGGCTACACCTTC.

This chain uses TRBV5-6 with TRBJ1-4, with D maybe TRBD1 (6 bases). Germline assignment: CDR1 SGHDT and CDR2 YYEEEE. Deletions cut 2 bases from V and 2 bases from J, with 19 bases between. CDR3 length equals 18 residues. The DNA of the CDR3 is TGTGCCAGCAGCTTAACGACAGGCCACTTCTCTACTAATGAAAAACTGTTTTTT. Protein sequence: CASSLTTGHFSTNEKLFF.

The rearrangement links TRBV19 to TRBJ1-2; D call uncertain. V was clipped by 7 bases and J by 5 bases, with 17 bases between them. Germline CDR1 is LNHDA and CDR2 is SQIVND (reference sequence). CDR3 length: 14 residues. The CDR3 region is CASTPRTAPYGYTF. CDR3 nucleotides: TGTGCCAGTACCCCCCGTACAGCCCCGTATGGCTACACCTTC.

CDR3 coding DNA: TGTGCCAGCAGCTTAGGAGTGTATAGCAATCAGCCCCAGCATTTT. The encoded protein is CASSLGVYSNQPQHF. The V gene is TRBV5-6, the J gene TRBJ1-5; D gene uncertain. This CDR3 is 15 amino acids long. Germline assignment: CDR1 SGHDT and CDR2 YYEEEE. V shed 2 bases and J shed 0 bases, with 9 bases lying between them.

V and J are TRBV7-2 and TRBJ2-7; 8 bases agree with TRBD1. V was pared by 4 bases and J by 1 base, with 9 bases of the junction left unmatched. The CDR3 sequence is 16 residues long. Germline CDR1 is SGHTA and CDR2 is FQGNSA. The CDR3: CASSSRTGKNSYEQYF. The CDR3 DNA follows: TGTGCCAGCAGCTCCCGGACAGGGAAAAATTCCTACGAGCAGTACTTC.